These 27 T cell receptor beta chains came from one sample sequenced in a study of blood T cell repertoires in COVID-19. TCRdb keeps only in-frame clones here, not all; method: immunoSEQ multiplex PCR. The table shows fewer than 300,000 clones, with roughly 84% occurring only once. Sequencing was carried out using peripheral blood. The receptors were sampled from a human donor with COVID-19, enrolled during active disease. The donor label of this sample is uncertain.

This clone was picked up many times. This sequence joins TRBV4-2 and TRBJ1-2; D remains unclear. The germline gives CDR1 LGHNA, CDR2 YNFKEQ. V lost 1 base, J lost 5 bases, and 5 bases lay in between. This CDR3 comprises 12 residues. The chain's CDR3 is CASSQAHYGYTF. CDR3 DNA sequence: TGTGCCAGCAGCCAAGCCCATTATGGCTACACCTTC.

This clone occurred once. V is TRBV19 and J is TRBJ1-2; D is uncertain. Germline CDR1 is LNHDA and CDR2 is SQIVND (reference sequence). The CDR3 length is 11 residues. V was pared by 5 bases and J by 5 bases, with 6 bases between. CDR3 in DNA: TGTGCCAGTAGTCCCAGATATGGCTACACCTTC. It encodes CASSPRYGYTF.

The V and J genes are TRBV3-1 (or the pseudogene TRBV3-2) and TRBJ2-7; no firm D call. Trimming cost V 1 base and J 6 bases, with 13 bases left between them. In germline, CDR1 is LGHDT, CDR2 YNNKEL (reference sequence). The CDR3 has 14 residues. This CDR3 is CASSQGATSGEQYF. CDR3 DNA sequence: TGTGCCAGCAGCCAAGGGGCCACTTCTGGCGAGCAGTACTTC.

As concerns this clone: The sample contains more than one DNA sequence encoding this CDR3. The rearrangement uses TRBV24-1 and TRBJ2-5; D unclear. V was trimmed by 2 bases and J by 0 bases, leaving 3 bases between them. The CDR3 runs to 13 residues. CDR1 is KGHDR and CDR2 is SFDVKD in the germline V gene. In DNA, the CDR3 is TGTGCCACCAGTGATTCGTACCAAGAGACCCAGTACTTC. This translates into CATSDSYQETQYF.

The chain carries TRBV24-1 and TRBJ2-2; TRBD1 is a possible D gene (5 bases). The germline V and J ends were trimmed by 9 bases and 4 bases, with 20 bases remaining between them. CDR1 is KGHDR and CDR2 is SFDVKD in the germline V gene. The CDR3 runs 16 residues. This chain's CDR3 is CATREQVSVFTGELFF. The CDR3 region has the DNA TGTGCCACCCGAGAACAGGTGTCAGTATTCACCGGGGAGCTGTTTTTT.

This clone came up many times. The chain has TRBV30 and TRBJ2-1; D is unclear. Trimming took off 6 bases at V and 5 bases at J, with 8 bases between the two ends. Per the germline V gene, CDR1 is GTSNPN and CDR2 is SVGIG (reference sequence). The CDR3 runs to 11 residues. CDR3: CACAQDNEQFF. CDR3 nucleotide sequence: TGTGCCTGCGCACAAGACAATGAGCAGTTCTTC.

The chain couples TRBV28 to TRBJ1-2; possible D gene TRBD1, 5 bases. The CDR3 runs 15 residues. V shed 1 base and J shed 4 bases, with 13 bases lying between them. Germline V gene data show CDR1 as MDHEN and CDR2 as SYDVKM. CDR3 sequence reads: CASSLFAGWAYGYTF. CDR3 DNA sequence: TGTGCCAGCAGTTTATTTGCAGGGTGGGCCTATGGCTACACCTTC.

The rearrangement uses TRBV7-6 and TRBJ2-3, with a weak D call TRBD1 (5 bases). V gave up 1 base and J gave up 5 bases, with 19 bases separating them. Germline loops: CDR1 SGHVS, CDR2 FNYEAQ. There are 17 residues in the CDR3. CDR3 nucleotides: TGTGCCAGCAGCTTAGTATTCAGGCAGGGAAGGGGAGATACGCAGTATTTT. It yields the protein CASSLVFRQGRGDTQYF. The variable domain in full, with the rest retrieved from reference TRBV7-6 and TRBJ2-3, is GAGVSQSPRYKVTKRGQDVALRCDPISGHVSLYWYRQALGQGPEFLTYFNYEAQQDKSGLPNDRFSAERPEGSISTLTIQRTEQRDSAMYRCASSLVFRQGRGDTQYFGPGTRLTVL.

V usage is TRBV19 and J usage is TRBJ2-7; D is perhaps TRBD1 (5 bases). This CDR3 is built from 13 residues. Germline V gene data show CDR1 as LNHDA and CDR2 as SQIVND (reference sequence). With 7 bases removed from V and 1 base from J, the gap between germline ends came to 11 bases. The CDR3, as DNA: TGTGCCAGTACATTTCAGGGTTCCTACGAGCAGTACTTC. Residues: CASTFQGSYEQYF.

The rearrangement joins TRBV12-5 to TRBJ2-2, with D possibly being TRBD1 (5 bases). The length of the CDR3 is 12 residues. Looked up from germline, CDR1 is LGHNT and CDR2 is FRNRAP. Between the trimmed V and J ends, which lost 11 bases and 0 bases, there was a span of 7 bases. CDR3 bases: TGTGCTGGGGCATCGAACACCGGGGAGCTGTTTTTT. This sequence encodes CAGASNTGELFF.

The chain carries TRBV27 and TRBJ2-7; 10 bases align to TRBD1. In germline, CDR1 is MNHEY, CDR2 SMNVEV (reference sequence). CDR3 length: 15 residues. J gave up 6 bases and V 8 bases, and 13 bases lay outside the gene matches. CDR3: CASGSGTGAPGEQYF. DNA for the CDR3: TGTGCCAGCGGATCCGGGACAGGGGCCCCGGGCGAGCAGTACTTC.

The genes are TRBV19 and TRBJ2-1; possibly TRBD2 for D (6 bases). V gave up 3 bases and J gave up 8 bases, with 20 bases separating them. CDR1 is LNHDA and CDR2 is SQIVND in the germline V gene (reference sequence). This CDR3 contains 16 residues. The CDR3 loop reads CASSIPGGTSADEQFF. Written as DNA, the CDR3 is TGTGCCAGTAGTATCCCAGGCGGGACGTCTGCGGATGAGCAGTTCTTC.

The gene calls are TRBV12-3 or TRBV12-4 and TRBJ1-1; weak D call: TRBD1 (6 bases). V lost 5 bases and J lost 5, with 12 bases in between. The CDR3 has 13 residues. The CDR3: CASSLTTGTEAFF. The CDR3 DNA sequence: TGTGCCAGCAGTCTCACTACAGGGACTGAAGCTTTCTTT.

This sequence joins TRBV3-1 (or the pseudogene TRBV3-2) and TRBJ2-3; maybe TRBD2 (6 bases). The CDR3 has 14 residues. Trimming took 6 bases from V and 2 from J, leaving 12 bases between them. The germline V gene encodes CDR1 LGHDT and CDR2 YNNKEL (reference sequence). The CDR3: CASSRLAITDTQYF. CDR3 sequence (DNA): TGTGCCAGCAGTCGGCTAGCGATCACAGATACGCAGTATTTT.

This chain joins TRBV18 and TRBJ1-3; D perhaps matches TRBD1 (6 bases). V lost 9 bases and J 0 bases, leaving 30 bases between the germline ends. CDR1 is KGHSH and CDR2 is LQKENI in the germline V gene. CDR3 length: 20 amino acids. The chain's CDR3 is CASASLASPSGVDSGNTIYF. The CDR3 DNA reads TGTGCCAGTGCGAGCCTTGCGAGCCCTTCAGGGGTCGACTCTGGAAACACCATATATTTT.

V gene TRBV7-8 combines with J gene TRBJ2-1; TRBD2 matches at 8 bases. The CDR3 is made up of 16 amino acids. The ends lost 1 base at V and 7 bases at J; junction bases unmatched: 9. Germline CDR1 and CDR2: SGHVS and FQNEAQ. The CDR3 DNA reads TGTGCCAGCAGCTTAGATAGTAGCGGGATCGGAAATGAGCAGTTCTTC. Translation gives CASSLDSSGIGNEQFF.

The chain joins TRBV5-5 to TRBJ2-3; possible D gene TRBD1, 6 bases. Germline assignment: CDR1 SGHKS and CDR2 YYEKEE (reference sequence). The CDR3 length is 16 residues. Trimming removed 0 bases from V and 2 bases from J, with 13 bases in between. CDR3 sequence reads: CASSLALRGHTDTQYF. DNA for the CDR3: TGTGCCAGCAGCTTGGCCCTCCGGGGACACACAGATACGCAGTATTTT.

V usage is TRBV18 and J usage is TRBJ2-3; 11 positions match TRBD1. With 5 bases clipped from V and 3 bases from J, the junction kept 1 base outside the gene matches. The V gene's germline CDR1 is KGHSH and CDR2 LQKENI. CDR3 length: 14 amino acids. The CDR3 nucleotides are TGTGCCAGCTCAGGGGACAGGGGGACAGATACGCAGTATTTT. Its translation is CASSGDRGTDTQYF. The complete variable domain, with remaining parts taken from reference TRBV18 and TRBJ2-3, reads NAGVMQNPRHLVRRRGQEARLRCSPMKGHSHVYWYRQLPEEGLKFMVYLQKENIIDESGMPKERFSAEFPKEGPSILRIQQVVRGDSAAYFCASSGDRGTDTQYFGPGTRLTVL.

This chain joins TRBV4-3 and TRBJ1-2, with 9 bases fitting TRBD1. V shed 0 bases, J shed 8 bases, and the junction held 7 bases outside the gene matches. The CDR3 runs to 15 residues. Germline loops: CDR1 LGHNA, CDR2 YSLEER. Here the CDR3 DNA reads TGCGCCAGCAGCCAAGATACAGGGGGCGCGTACGGCTACACCTTC. This sequence encodes CASSQDTGGAYGYTF.

This clone was picked up many times. The chain combines TRBV4-1 with TRBJ2-1, with 7 nucleotides matching TRBD2. The CDR3 is made up of 15 amino acids. In germline, CDR1 is MGHRA, CDR2 YSYEKL. Germline trimming cut 1 base from V and 5 bases from J; bases unmatched to any gene: 5. Here the CDR3 reads CASSQVGLQNNEQFF. CDR3 coding DNA: TGCGCCAGCAGCCAAGTGGGACTACAAAACAATGAGCAGTTCTTC.

The chain carries TRBV19 and TRBJ1-1; D is possibly TRBD1 (6 bases). V lost 6 bases to trimming and J lost 3 bases, with 23 bases between them. Germline V gene data show CDR1 as LNHDA and CDR2 as SQIVND (reference sequence). This CDR3 contains 17 residues. As DNA, the CDR3 is TGTGCCAGTAGCGAACCTAGGACAGCGGGGCGGGACACTGAAGCTTTCTTT. It codes for CASSEPRTAGRDTEAFF.

The genes are TRBV12-3 or TRBV12-4 and TRBJ1-2; D is possibly TRBD1 (5 bases). V lost 6 bases and J 4 bases, leaving 12 bases between the germline ends. This CDR3 contains 13 residues. The CDR3 coding sequence is TGTGCCAGCAGCCCGACAGACTCCTATGGCTACACCTTC. Its protein product is CASSPTDSYGYTF.

This rearrangement joins TRBV20-1 to TRBJ2-7; maybe TRBD1 (5 bases). CDR1 DFQATT and CDR2 SNEGSKA come from the germline V gene (reference sequence). The CDR3 sequence is 14 residues long. The V end was cut by 3 bases, the J end by 2 bases, with 14 bases between. The CDR3 bases are TGCAGTGCTAGTTCACAGGCGAGCCCCTACGAGCAGTACTTC. Translation gives CSASSQASPYEQYF.

The rearrangement links TRBV6-5 to TRBJ2-1; 8 nucleotides match TRBD1. The CDR3 loop spans 15 amino acids. Germline CDR1 is MNHEY and CDR2 is SVGAGI. J was trimmed by 2 bases and V by 7 bases; bases with no gene match: 7. This CDR3 is CASNSDRATYNEQFF. The CDR3 DNA reads TGTGCCAGCAACTCGGACAGGGCAACCTACAATGAGCAGTTCTTC.

The V and J genes are TRBV7-2 and TRBJ2-1; TRBD2 aligns across 7 bases. The CDR3 length is 12 residues. The V and J ends lost 5 bases and 5 bases, in that order; junction bases with no gene match: 0. Germline loops: CDR1 SGHTA, CDR2 FQGNSA. Here the CDR3 reads CASSRGDNEQFF. In DNA form, the CDR3 reads TGTGCCAGCAGCCGGGGGGACAATGAGCAGTTCTTC. The full variable domain, completed using reference TRBV7-2 and TRBJ2-1, is GAGVSQSPSNKVTEKGKDVELRCDPISGHTALYWYRQSLGQGLEFLIYFQGNSAPDKSGLPSDRFSAERTGGSVSTLTIQRTQQEDSAVYLCASSRGDNEQFFGPGTRLTVL.

The chain is built from TRBV5-1 and TRBJ2-7; D is ambiguous. CDR1 and CDR2 from the germline V gene are SGHRS and YFSETQ. V was pared by 3 bases and J by 2 bases, with 3 bases between. The CDR3 covers 11 residues. Here the CDR3 DNA reads TGCGCCAGCAGCTCAGCCTACGAGCAGTACTTC. Translated, it gives CASSSAYEQYF.

This chain's CDR3 is CASSVDPQQGYEQYF. The CDR3, as DNA: TGTGCCAGCAGCGTTGACCCACAACAGGGATACGAGCAGTACTTC. The rearrangement uses TRBV9 and TRBJ2-7; tentatively, D is TRBD1 (6 bases). Trimming left V 2 bases short and J 4 bases short, with 16 bases between. Germline-derived CDR1 and CDR2 are SGDLS and YYNGEE. There are 15 residues in the CDR3.